This T cell receptor beta chain was recorded in a study of blood T cell repertoires in COVID-19. Study at large: Researchers got acute and convalescent COVID-19 samples from the United States, Italy and Spain. Sample material is recorded as cDNA or gDNA derived from T cells, B-cell-depleted T cells, or PBMCs.

J was trimmed by 9 bases and V by 2 bases; bases with no gene match: 5. This CDR3 is built from 14 residues. CDR1 is MNHNS and CDR2 is SASEGT in the germline V gene. The study assigned cohorts using participant-reported clinical history. The protocol was immunoSEQ multiplex PCR, while the TCRdb copy is restricted to in-frame clones and leaves out a portion. The sample records around 58,000 clones, approximately 81% being singletons. The receptor was derived from a woman in her forties with acute COVID-19. The rearrangement joins TRBV6-1 to TRBJ1-3, with 9 bases that match TRBD1. Input material: PBMCs or T cells enriched from blood (not recorded which). The CDR3 spells CASSENGQGLTIYF. The DNA for the CDR3 is TGTGCCAGCAGTGAAAATGGACAGGGGCTCACCATATATTTT.